The sequence of this T cell receptor (beta chain) was determined in a study of OX40 agonist ivuxolimab in advanced cancers. Sequenced by immunoSEQ multiplex PCR; TCRdb stores in-frame clones only, minus some. Of fewer than 85,000 clones listed, 85% were seen once; the top ten hold more than 0.45%. Points on this clone: Its antigen remains unidentified.

The CDR3 is 14 amino acids. Germline values: CDR1 SGHAT, CDR2 FQDESV (reference sequence). V trimming: 5 bases; J trimming: 10 bases; junction bases outside the gene matches: 12. General study findings and limits: On average, CD8+ T cells showed a greater number of expanded clones than CD4+.

This specimen consisted of CD4+ or CD8+ T cells sorted from blood, obtained in a trial of the OX40 agonist ivuxolimab. V usage is TRBV11-1 and J usage is TRBJ1-1; 8 bases line up with TRBD1. The receptor was isolated from an adult with an advanced solid tumor such as melanoma, head and neck, liver or kidney cancer. CDR3 residues: CASSVRTGPLRAFF. The CDR3 DNA is TGTGCCAGCAGCGTCAGGACAGGGCCCCTTCGAGCTTTCTTT.